This TCR beta chain was recovered during a study of T-cell memory formation after mild COVID-19. TCRdb ran MiXCR on the 5' RACE reads and lists one entry per CDR3 protein. The sample lists 210,000 or so distinct CDR3 sequences; roughly 10% were seen once. The V gene's germline CDR1 is SGHVS and CDR2 FNYEAQ. The V and J ends lost 5 bases and 1 base respectively, with 11 bases between them. CDR3 length equals 15 residues. This clonotype was counted between two and nine times. The sequence derives from a man aged 18 to 30 who had mild COVID-19 (a few samples of this study predate the infection). Cell type and time point are not known. V usage is TRBV7-6 and J usage is TRBJ2-2; possible D gene TRBD2, 7 bases. Sample: PBMCs or a T cell subset sorted from them (not recorded which). The chain's CDR3 is CASSGGGLNTGELFF. The CDR3 DNA is TGTGCCAGCAGCGGGGGGGGCCTGAACACCGGGGAGCTGTTTTTT.